Listed here are 8 T cell receptor beta chains from one sample, sequenced in a study of T-cell reconstitution after alpha-beta-depleted transplantation in children. TCRbeta library construction was performed incorporating unique molecular identifiers. TCRdb analysed the PCR reads with MiXCR anew, one entry per CDR3 protein. Of some 500,000 distinct CDR3 sequences in the sample, 30% to 35% are singletons; the top ten hold around 2.3%. Source: PBMCs from the stem cell graft donor, taken from the stem cell graft. The source is a human donor who donated a stem cell graft to a child with aplastic anemia.

The chain recombines TRBV29-1 with TRBJ2-1; 14 nucleotides line up with TRBD2. This CDR3 contains 16 residues. Germline assignment: CDR1 SQVTM and CDR2 ANQGSEA. Trimming cost V 4 bases and J 0 bases; bases outside gene matches: 2. CDR3 nucleotides: TGCAGCGTTGGGACTAGCGGGAGGAGCTCCTACAATGAGCAGTTCTTC. It encodes CSVGTSGRSSYNEQFF.

This clonotype was recorded a few times. V is TRBV20-1 and J is TRBJ2-1; 11 bases fit TRBD1. V shed 0 bases and J 8 bases; nucleotides not matched to a gene: 15. The CDR3 runs to 18 residues. CDR1 and CDR2 from the germline V gene are DFQATT and SNEGSKA (reference sequence). Written as DNA, the CDR3 is TGCAGTGCTAGAGATCAGGCTTCGGGACAGGGGGTACTTTATGAGCAGTTCTTC. The encoded protein is CSARDQASGQGVLYEQFF.

This clonotype was picked up a small number of times. V and J are TRBV7-2 and TRBJ2-3, with D perhaps being TRBD1 or TRBD2 (5 bases each). Germline V lookup: CDR1 SGHTA, CDR2 FQGNSA. The length of the CDR3 is 15 residues. V was trimmed by 5 bases and J by 2 bases, leaving 14 bases between them. This CDR3 is CASSASPGLTDTQYF. CDR3 DNA sequence: TGTGCCAGCAGCGCGAGCCCGGGGCTCACAGATACGCAGTATTTT.

This chain uses TRBV19 with TRBJ2-1; 8 nucleotides line up with TRBD1. CDR3 length: 17 amino acids. After removal of 3 bases from V and 9 bases from J, the junction contained 16 bases not matched to a gene. Germline V gives CDR1 LNHDA, CDR2 SQIVND (reference sequence). CDR3 loop: CASSIGAGTGLIGEQFF. Written as DNA, the CDR3 is TGTGCCAGTAGTATCGGAGCCGGGACAGGTTTGATCGGTGAGCAGTTCTTC.

This rearrangement joins TRBV11-2 to TRBJ2-2, with D hard to call. The V and J ends lost 1 base and 6 bases respectively, with 9 bases between them. CDR3 length: 14 residues. The germline V gene has CDR1 SGHAT and CDR2 FQNNGV. DNA of the CDR3: TGTGCCAGCAGCTTAGCCCGAAGCCCCGGGGAGCTGTTTTTT. Encoded protein: CASSLARSPGELFF.

This clonotype showed up just a few times. This chain links TRBV10-3 with TRBJ1-1; D call uncertain. Trimming pared 6 bases from V and 0 bases from J, leaving 8 bases between. The V gene's germline CDR1 is ENHRY and CDR2 SYGVKD. The CDR3 is made up of 13 amino acids. CDR3 sequence reads: CAIRGSMNTEAFF. CDR3 sequence (DNA): TGTGCCATCAGGGGGAGCATGAACACTGAAGCTTTCTTT.

The chain combines TRBV6-1 with TRBJ2-2; 10 bases align to TRBD1. Germline V gene lookup returns CDR1 MNHNS and CDR2 SASEGT. This CDR3 region has 15 residues. The V segment lost 6 bases and the J segment 7 bases; nucleotides outside the gene matches: 8. CDR3 sequence: CASRMTGGSIGELFF. CDR3 sequence (DNA): TGTGCCAGCAGGATGACAGGGGGCTCGATCGGGGAGCTGTTTTTT.

J is TRBJ2-1 and V is TRBV12-3 or TRBV12-4; 10 nucleotides agree with TRBD2. CDR3 size: 15 residues. V shed 2 bases and J 7 bases; nucleotides not matched to a gene: 5. The CDR3 sequence: CASSLSSGSYNEQFF. The CDR3 DNA reads TGTGCCAGCAGTTTATCTAGCGGGAGTTATAATGAGCAGTTCTTC.